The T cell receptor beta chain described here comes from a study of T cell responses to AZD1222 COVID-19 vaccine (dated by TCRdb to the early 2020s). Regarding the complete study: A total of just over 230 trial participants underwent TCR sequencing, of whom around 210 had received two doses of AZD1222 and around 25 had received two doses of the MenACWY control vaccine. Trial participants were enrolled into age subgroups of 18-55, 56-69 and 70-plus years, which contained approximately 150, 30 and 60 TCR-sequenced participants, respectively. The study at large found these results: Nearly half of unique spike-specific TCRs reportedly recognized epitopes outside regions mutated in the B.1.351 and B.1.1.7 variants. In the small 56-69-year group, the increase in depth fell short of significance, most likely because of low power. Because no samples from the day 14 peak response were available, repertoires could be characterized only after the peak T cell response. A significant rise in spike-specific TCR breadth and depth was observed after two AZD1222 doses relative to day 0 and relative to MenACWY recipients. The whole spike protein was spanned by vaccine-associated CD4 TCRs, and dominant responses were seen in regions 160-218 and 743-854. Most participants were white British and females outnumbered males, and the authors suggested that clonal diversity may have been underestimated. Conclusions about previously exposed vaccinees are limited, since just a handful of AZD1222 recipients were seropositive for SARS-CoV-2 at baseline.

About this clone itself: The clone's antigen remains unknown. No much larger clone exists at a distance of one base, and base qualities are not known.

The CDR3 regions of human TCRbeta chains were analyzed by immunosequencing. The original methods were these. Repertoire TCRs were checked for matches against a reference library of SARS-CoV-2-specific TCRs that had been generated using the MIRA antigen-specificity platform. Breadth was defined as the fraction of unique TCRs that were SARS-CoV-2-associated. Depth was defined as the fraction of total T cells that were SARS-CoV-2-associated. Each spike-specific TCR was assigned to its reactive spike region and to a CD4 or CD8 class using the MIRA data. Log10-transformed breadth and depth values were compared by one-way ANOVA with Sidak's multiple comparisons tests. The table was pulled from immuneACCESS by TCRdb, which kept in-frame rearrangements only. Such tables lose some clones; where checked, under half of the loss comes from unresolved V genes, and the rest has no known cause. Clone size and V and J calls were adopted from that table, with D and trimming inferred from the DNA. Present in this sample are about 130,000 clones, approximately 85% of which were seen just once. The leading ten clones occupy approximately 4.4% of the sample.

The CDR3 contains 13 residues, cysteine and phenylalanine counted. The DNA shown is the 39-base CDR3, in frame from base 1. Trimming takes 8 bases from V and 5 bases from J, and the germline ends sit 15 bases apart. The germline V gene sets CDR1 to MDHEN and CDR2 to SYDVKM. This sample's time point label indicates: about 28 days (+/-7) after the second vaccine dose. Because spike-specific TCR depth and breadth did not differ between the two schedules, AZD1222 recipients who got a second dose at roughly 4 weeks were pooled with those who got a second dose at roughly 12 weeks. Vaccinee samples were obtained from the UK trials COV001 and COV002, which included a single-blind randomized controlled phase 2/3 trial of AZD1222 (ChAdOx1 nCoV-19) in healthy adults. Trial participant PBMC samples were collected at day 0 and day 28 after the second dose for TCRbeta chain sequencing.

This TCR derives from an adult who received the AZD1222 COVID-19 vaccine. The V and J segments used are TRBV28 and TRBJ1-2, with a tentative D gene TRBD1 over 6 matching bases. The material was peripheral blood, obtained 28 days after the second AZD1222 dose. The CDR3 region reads CASGHRVQYGYTF. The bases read TGTGCCAGCGGACACAGGGTGCAATATGGCTACACCTTC.